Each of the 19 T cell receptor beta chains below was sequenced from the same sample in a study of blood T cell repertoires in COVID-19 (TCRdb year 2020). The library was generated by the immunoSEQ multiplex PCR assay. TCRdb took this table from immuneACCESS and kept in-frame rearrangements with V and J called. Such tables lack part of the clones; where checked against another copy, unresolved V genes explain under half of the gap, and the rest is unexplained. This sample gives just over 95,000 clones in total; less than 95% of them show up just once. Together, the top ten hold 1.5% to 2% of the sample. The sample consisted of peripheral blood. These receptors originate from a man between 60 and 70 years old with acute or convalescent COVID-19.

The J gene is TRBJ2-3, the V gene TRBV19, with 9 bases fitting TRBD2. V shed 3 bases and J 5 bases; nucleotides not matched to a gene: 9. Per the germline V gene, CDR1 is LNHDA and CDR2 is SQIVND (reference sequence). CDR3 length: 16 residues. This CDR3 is CASSIQAGGLVDTQYF. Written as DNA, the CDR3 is TGTGCCAGTAGTATTCAAGCGGGGGGACTGGTAGATACGCAGTATTTT.

The CDR3 is CATSRDPMTGGYGYTF. The CDR3 nucleotides read TGTGCCACCAGCAGAGACCCTATGACAGGGGGGTATGGCTACACCTTC. V gene TRBV15 combines with J gene TRBJ1-2; 9 bases align to TRBD1. Germline CDR1 and CDR2: LNHNV and YYDKDF (reference sequence). The J segment lost 5 bases and the V segment lost 0 bases, leaving 7 bases of the junction unmatched. The CDR3 is 16 residues long.

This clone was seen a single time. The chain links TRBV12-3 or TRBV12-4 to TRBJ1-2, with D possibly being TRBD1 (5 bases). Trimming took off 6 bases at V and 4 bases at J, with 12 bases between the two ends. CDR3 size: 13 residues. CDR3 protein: CASSPSRVYGYTF. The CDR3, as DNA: TGTGCCAGCAGCCCATCCAGGGTCTATGGCTACACCTTC.

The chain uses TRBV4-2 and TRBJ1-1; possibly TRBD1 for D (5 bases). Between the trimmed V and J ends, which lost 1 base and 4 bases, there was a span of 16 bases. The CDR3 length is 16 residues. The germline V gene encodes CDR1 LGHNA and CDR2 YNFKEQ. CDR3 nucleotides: TGTGCCAGCAGCCAAGCCGGGGGGAGGCTGGGCACTGAAGCTTTCTTT. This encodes CASSQAGGRLGTEAFF.

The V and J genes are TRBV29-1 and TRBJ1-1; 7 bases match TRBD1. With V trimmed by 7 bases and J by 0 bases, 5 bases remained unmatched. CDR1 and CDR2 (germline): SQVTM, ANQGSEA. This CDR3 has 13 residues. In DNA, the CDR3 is TGCAGCGGTACGGGACAGTTGAACACTGAAGCTTTCTTT. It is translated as CSGTGQLNTEAFF.

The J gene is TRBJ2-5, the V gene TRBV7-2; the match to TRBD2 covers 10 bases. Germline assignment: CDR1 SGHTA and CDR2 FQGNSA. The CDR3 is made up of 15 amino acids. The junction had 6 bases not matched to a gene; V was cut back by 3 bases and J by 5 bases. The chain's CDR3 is CASSFQRGGGETQYF. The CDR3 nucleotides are TGTGCCAGCAGCTTCCAGCGGGGGGGCGGGGAGACCCAGTACTTC.

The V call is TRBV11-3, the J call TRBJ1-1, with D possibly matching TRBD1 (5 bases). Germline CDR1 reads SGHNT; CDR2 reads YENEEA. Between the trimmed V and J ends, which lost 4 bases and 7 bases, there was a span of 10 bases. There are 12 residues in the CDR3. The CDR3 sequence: CASSSQGGEAFF. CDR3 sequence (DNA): TGTGCCAGCAGCTCCCAGGGTGGTGAAGCTTTCTTT.

The CDR3 coding sequence is TGTGCCTGTGGGAGACAGAACACTGAAGCTTTCTTT. Its protein product is CACGRQNTEAFF. The chain is built from TRBV14 and TRBJ1-1, with D unclear. V lost 11 bases and J lost 1, with 11 bases in between. CDR1 and CDR2 from the germline V gene are SGHDN and FVKESK. The CDR3 is 12 amino acids.

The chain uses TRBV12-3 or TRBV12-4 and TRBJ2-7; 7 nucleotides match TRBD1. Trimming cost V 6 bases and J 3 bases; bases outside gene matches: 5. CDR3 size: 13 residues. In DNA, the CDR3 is TGTGCCAGCAGCTTGGGACAGTACTACGAGCAGTACTTC. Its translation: CASSLGQYYEQYF.

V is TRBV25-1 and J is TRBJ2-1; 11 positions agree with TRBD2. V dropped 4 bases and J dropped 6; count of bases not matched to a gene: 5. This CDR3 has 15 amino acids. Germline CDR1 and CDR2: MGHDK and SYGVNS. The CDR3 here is CASSGTSGGGNEQFF. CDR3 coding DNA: TGTGCCAGCAGTGGAACTAGCGGGGGTGGCAATGAGCAGTTCTTC.

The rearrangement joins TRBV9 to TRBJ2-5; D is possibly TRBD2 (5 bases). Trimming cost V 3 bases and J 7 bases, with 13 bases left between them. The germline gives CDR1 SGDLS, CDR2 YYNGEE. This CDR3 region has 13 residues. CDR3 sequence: CASSAEEEGTQYF. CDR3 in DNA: TGTGCCAGCAGCGCCGAGGAAGAGGGGACCCAGTACTTC.

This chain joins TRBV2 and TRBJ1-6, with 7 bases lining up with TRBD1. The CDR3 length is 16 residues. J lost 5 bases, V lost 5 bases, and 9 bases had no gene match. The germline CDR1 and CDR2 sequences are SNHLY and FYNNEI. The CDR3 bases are TGTGCCAGCAGTAACCTGAGGGGGACAGATAATTCACCCCTCCACTTT. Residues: CASSNLRGTDNSPLHF.

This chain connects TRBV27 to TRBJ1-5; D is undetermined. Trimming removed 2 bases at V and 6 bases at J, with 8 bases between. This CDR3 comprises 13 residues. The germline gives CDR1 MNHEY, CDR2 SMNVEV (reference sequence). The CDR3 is CASSLGGSQPQHF. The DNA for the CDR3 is TGTGCCAGCAGTTTAGGAGGCAGTCAGCCCCAGCATTTT.

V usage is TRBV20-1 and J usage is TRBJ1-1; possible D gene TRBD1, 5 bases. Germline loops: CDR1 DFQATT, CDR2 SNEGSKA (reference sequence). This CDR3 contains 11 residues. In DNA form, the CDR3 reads TGCAGATGGGGCGCGGACACTGAAGCTTTCTTT. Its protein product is CRWGADTEAFF.

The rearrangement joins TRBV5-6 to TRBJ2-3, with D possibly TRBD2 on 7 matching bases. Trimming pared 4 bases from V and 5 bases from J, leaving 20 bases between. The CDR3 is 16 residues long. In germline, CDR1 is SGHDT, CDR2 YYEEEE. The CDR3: CASSRVGGAFIDTQYF. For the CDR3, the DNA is TGTGCCAGCAGCCGAGTGGGGGGGGCGTTCATAGATACGCAGTATTTT. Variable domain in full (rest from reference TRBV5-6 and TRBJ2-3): DAGVTQSPTHLIKTRGQQVTLRCSPKSGHDTVSWYQQALGQGPQFIFQYYEEEERQRGNFPDRFSGHQFPNYSSELNVNALLLGDSALYLCASSRVGGAFIDTQYFGPGTRLTVL.

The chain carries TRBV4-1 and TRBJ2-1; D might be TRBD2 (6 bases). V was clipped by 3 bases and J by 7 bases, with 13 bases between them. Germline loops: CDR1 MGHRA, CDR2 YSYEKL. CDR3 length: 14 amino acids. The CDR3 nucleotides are TGCGCCAGCAGCCAGGGAGGCACCGTGAATGAGCAGTTCTTC. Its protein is CASSQGGTVNEQFF.

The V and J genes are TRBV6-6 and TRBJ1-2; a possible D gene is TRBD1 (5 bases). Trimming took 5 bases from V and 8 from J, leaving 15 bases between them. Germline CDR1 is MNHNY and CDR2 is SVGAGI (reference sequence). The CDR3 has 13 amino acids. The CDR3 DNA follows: TGTGCCAGCAGTCCGGTGGGGCCCAAGGGCTACACCTTC. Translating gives CASSPVGPKGYTF.

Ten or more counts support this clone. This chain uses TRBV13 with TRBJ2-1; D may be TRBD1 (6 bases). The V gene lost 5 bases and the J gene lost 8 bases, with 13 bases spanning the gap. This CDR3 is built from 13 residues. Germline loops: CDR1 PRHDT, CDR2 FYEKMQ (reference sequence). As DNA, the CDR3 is TGTGCCAGCAGCGATGGGGGCCGGGATGAGCAGTTCTTC. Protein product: CASSDGGRDEQFF. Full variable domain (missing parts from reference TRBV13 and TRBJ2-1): AAGVIQSPRHLIKEKRETATLKCYPIPRHDTVYWYQQGPGQDPQFLISFYEKMQSDKGSIPDRFSAQQFSDYHSELNMSSLELGDSALYFCASSDGGRDEQFFGPGTRLTVL.

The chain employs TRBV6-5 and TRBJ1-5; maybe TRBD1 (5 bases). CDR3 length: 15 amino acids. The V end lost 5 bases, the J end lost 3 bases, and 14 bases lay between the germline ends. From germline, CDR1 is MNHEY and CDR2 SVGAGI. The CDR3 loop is CASSRGPAVNQPQHF. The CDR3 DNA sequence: TGTGCCAGCAGTAGGGGCCCGGCTGTCAATCAGCCCCAGCATTTT.